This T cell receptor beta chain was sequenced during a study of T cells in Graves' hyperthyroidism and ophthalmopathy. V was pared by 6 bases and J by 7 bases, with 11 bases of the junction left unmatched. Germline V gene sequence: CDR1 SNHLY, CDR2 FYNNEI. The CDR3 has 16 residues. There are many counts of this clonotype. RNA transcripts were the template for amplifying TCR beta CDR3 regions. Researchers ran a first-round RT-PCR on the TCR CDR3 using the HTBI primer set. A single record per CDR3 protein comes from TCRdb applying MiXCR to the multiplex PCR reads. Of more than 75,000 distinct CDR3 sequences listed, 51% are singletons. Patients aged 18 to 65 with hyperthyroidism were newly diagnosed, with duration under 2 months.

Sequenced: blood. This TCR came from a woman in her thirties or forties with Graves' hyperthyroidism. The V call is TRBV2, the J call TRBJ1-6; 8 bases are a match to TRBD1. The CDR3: CASSLMAGTGNSPLHF. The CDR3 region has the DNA TGTGCCAGCAGCCTTATGGCCGGGACAGGAAATTCACCCCTCCACTTT.